This is a list of T cell receptor beta chains from one sample in a study of regulatory T cells in long-lasting Graves disease. Each CDR3 protein is one row after TCRdb ran MiXCR on the multiplex PCR reads. The sample includes under 450,000 distinct CDR3 sequences, about 23% of them seen just once. Sequenced here: peripheral blood mononuclear cells (PBMCs), sampled when the disease was refractory, from a patient treated with antithyroid drugs. The receptors shown here come from a woman aged 40 to 50 with Graves disease. The CDR3 runs from the conserved cysteine through the conserved F or W. D genes are given only for firm matches. Some rows mark clone size as missing; the rest say once, few, many or name a class of expanded clone.

j_gene	v_gene	abundance	d_gene	CDR3aa	CDR3nt
TRBJ2-7	TRBV5-5	many	TRBD2	CASTPGGYSYEQYF	TGTGCCAGCACCCCGGGGGGATACTCCTACGAGCAGTACTTC
TRBJ2-2	TRBV12-3/TRBV12-4	many	-	CASSWAENTGELFF	TGTGCCAGCAGTTGGGCAGAGAACACCGGGGAGCTGTTTTTT
TRBJ1-5	TRBV28	many	TRBD1	CASSLGQGYQPQHF	TGTGCCAGCAGCCTTGGACAGGGGTATCAGCCCCAGCATTTT
TRBJ2-4	TRBV5-6	-	-	CASSPIGQQNIQYF	TGTGCCAGCAGCCCCATTGGACAGCAAAACATTCAGTACTTC
TRBJ2-2	TRBV28	few	-	CASRLSWSARELFF	TGTGCCAGCAGGCTGAGTTGGTCGGCACGGGAGCTGTTTTTT
TRBJ1-1	TRBV19	-	-	CASSPQGFTEAFF	TGTGCCAGTAGCCCCCAGGGTTTCACTGAAGCTTTCTTT
TRBJ2-1	TRBV5-1	-	-	CASRDVEAYNEQFF	TGCGCCAGCCGCGATGTTGAGGCCTACAATGAGCAGTTCTTC
TRBJ1-1	TRBV2	-	TRBD1	CASTSTGGFAEAFF	TGTGCCAGCACGTCGACAGGGGGGTTCGCTGAAGCTTTCTTT
TRBJ2-7	TRBV20-1	-	TRBD2	CSARWGGSSYEQYF	TGCAGTGCTAGGTGGGGGGGAAGCTCCTACGAGCAGTACTTC
TRBJ1-5	TRBV6-5	few	-	CASSYSSIQPQHF	TGTGCCAGCAGTTACTCATCAATCCAGCCCCAGCATTTT
TRBJ2-5	TRBV7-2	many	-	CASSLAGAGGGQETQYF	TGTGCCAGCAGCTTAGCCGGGGCAGGAGGAGGTCAAGAGACCCAGTACTTC
TRBJ2-7	TRBV28	many	-	CASSRTLRDGTYEQYF	TGTGCCAGCAGTCGAACCCTCCGGGACGGAACCTACGAGCAGTACTTC
TRBJ2-7	TRBV25-1	few	-	CASSEYYEQYF	TGTGCCAGCAGTGAATACTACGAGCAGTACTTC
TRBJ2-2	TRBV7-9	-	-	CASPPTGQMNTGELFF	TGTGCCAGCCCCCCCACGGGGCAGATGAACACCGGGGAGCTGTTTTTT
TRBJ2-5	TRBV10-3	many	-	CAISVQAGETQYF	TGTGCCATCAGTGTTCAGGCCGGGGAGACCCAGTACTTC
TRBJ2-2	TRBV7-8	few	TRBD2	CASSPRRTPGLAGDTGELFF	TGTGCCAGCAGCCCCCGACGGACACCCGGACTAGCGGGAGACACCGGGGAGCTGTTTTTT
TRBJ2-1	TRBV13	-	TRBD2	CASSLAGGSSYNEQFF	TGTGCCAGCAGCTTAGCGGGAGGGAGCTCCTACAATGAGCAGTTCTTC
TRBJ1-3	TRBV2	-	-	CASSDKRSGNTIYF	TGTGCCAGCAGTGACAAGAGAAGTGGAAACACCATATATTTT
TRBJ2-7	TRBV7-2	-	-	CASSKGAGESSYEQYF	TGTGCCAGCAGCAAGGGGGCGGGAGAGAGCTCCTACGAGCAGTACTTC
TRBJ2-3	TRBV28	many	TRBD2	CASSLRGLAGVSGWGTDTQYF	TGTGCCAGCAGTTTAAGGGGACTAGCGGGAGTCTCAGGGTGGGGCACAGATACGCAGTATTTT
TRBJ2-7	TRBV6-1	-	-	CASRPSVDGYEQYF	TGTGCCAGCAGACCCAGCGTCGACGGCTACGAGCAGTACTTC
TRBJ1-2	TRBV7-8	many	-	CASSLGTGKRGYGYTF	TGTGCCAGCAGCCTGGGGACCGGAAAGCGGGGGTATGGCTACACCTTC